A single sample is the source of the 20 T cell receptor beta chains below, sequenced in a study of beta chain features in type 1 diabetes. The study reverse transcribed the entire isolated RNA, so it sequenced expressed TCRB transcripts. Some clones are missing from TCRdb's copy, which holds only in-frame ones; the method was immunoSEQ multiplex PCR. This table has 600,000 or so clones, about 14% appearing once. Study outcomes and limitations: Type 1 diabetes patients showed a moderate but significant shortening of TCRB CDR3s in all four CD4+ subsets.

Antigens of these TCRs are unknown. Specimen: naive CD4+ T cells from blood. These receptors were obtained from a man younger than 30 with type 1 diabetes.

The chain employs TRBV11-2 and TRBJ2-7; tentative D call: TRBD1 (6 bases). The germline CDR1 and CDR2 sequences are SGHAT and FQNNGV. This CDR3 region has 15 residues. Trimming removed 4 bases at V and 3 bases at J, with 16 bases between. For the CDR3, the DNA is TGTGCCAGCAGCTCCAACCCCTCGGGACACTACGAGCAGTACTTC. This encodes CASSSNPSGHYEQYF.

A few counts support this clone. The chain is built from TRBV9 and TRBJ2-5; no clear D. The CDR3 loop spans 16 amino acids. Germline CDR1 is SGDLS and CDR2 is YYNGEE. The V end lost 0 bases, the J end lost 5 bases, and 17 bases lay between the germline ends. The DNA of the CDR3 is TGTGCCAGCAGCGTAGGACGTGACGGTACCGGTGAGACCCAGTACTTC. Translating it yields CASSVGRDGTGETQYF.

Here the CDR3 reads CASSSGANEQFF. The CDR3 nucleotides read TGTGCCAGCAGTTCAGGGGCCAATGAGCAGTTCTTC. The chain carries TRBV6-6 and TRBJ2-1; D perhaps matches TRBD1 (6 bases). The V gene lost 4 bases and the J gene lost 6 bases, with 7 bases spanning the gap. The CDR3 runs to 12 residues. Germline-derived CDR1 and CDR2 are MNHNY and SVGAGI (reference sequence).

In DNA, the CDR3 is TGTGCCAGCTCACCACCAAGCGCAGGGGGCTCGAACTATGGCTACACCTTC. Residues: CASSPPSAGGSNYGYTF. This sequence joins TRBV18 and TRBJ1-2; 8 nucleotides align to TRBD1. The length of the CDR3 is 17 residues. With V trimmed by 0 bases and J by 2 bases, 8 bases remained unmatched. Germline V gene data show CDR1 as KGHSH and CDR2 as LQKENI.

This clone was detected a few times. The rearrangement uses TRBV5-1 and TRBJ2-5, with 10 positions matching TRBD1. There are 16 residues in the CDR3. Germline trimming cut 0 bases from V and 0 bases from J; bases unmatched to any gene: 2. Germline V CDR1 and CDR2: SGHRS, YFSETQ. As DNA, the CDR3 is TGCGCCAGCAGCTTGGTGGGACAGGGGTACCAAGAGACCCAGTACTTC. Translating gives CASSLVGQGYQETQYF.

The chain recombines TRBV29-1 with TRBJ1-2; tentatively, D is TRBD1 (6 bases). The germline gives CDR1 SQVTM, CDR2 ANQGSEA. V shed 6 bases and J shed 6 bases, with 14 bases lying between them. The CDR3 is 12 residues long. The CDR3 DNA is TGCAGCGTGAGACGACAGGAGGATGGCTACACCTTC. Protein product: CSVRRQEDGYTF.

In regard to this clone: The same CDR3 is also encoded by other DNA sequences in this sample. The gene calls are TRBV5-1 and TRBJ2-5; a weak D match, TRBD1 (5 bases). CDR3 length: 13 amino acids. Per the germline V gene, CDR1 is SGHRS and CDR2 is YFSETQ. V was shortened by 4 bases and J by 0 bases, with 7 bases between the two germline ends. This CDR3 reads CASSPGYQETQYF. The CDR3 region has the DNA TGCGCCAGCAGCCCAGGGTACCAAGAGACCCAGTACTTC.

This clone was found a few times. The CDR3 DNA is TGCAGCGTTGAAGGGCAACAGGGGGCGGGCGGGGAGCTGTTTTTT. Its protein is CSVEGQQGAGGELFF. V gene TRBV29-1 combines with J gene TRBJ2-2, with TRBD1 matching over 9 bases. With 1 base clipped from V and 7 bases from J, the junction kept 7 bases outside the gene matches. The length of the CDR3 is 15 residues. Germline loops: CDR1 SQVTM, CDR2 ANQGSEA.

The chain joins TRBV7-9 to TRBJ2-3, with D perhaps matching TRBD2 (5 bases). Germline assignment: CDR1 SEHNR and CDR2 FQNEAQ (reference sequence). V lost 1 base to trimming and J lost 0 bases, with 14 bases between them. This CDR3 has 17 amino acids. The DNA for the CDR3 is TGTGCCAGCAGCTTAGATATAGCGCGGGCAAGCACAGATACGCAGTATTTT. It codes for CASSLDIARASTDTQYF.

V usage is TRBV2 and J usage is TRBJ1-5; a possible D gene is TRBD1 (6 bases). CDR3 length equals 16 residues. Deletions cut 4 bases from V and 0 bases from J, with 13 bases between. The germline CDR1 and CDR2 sequences are SNHLY and FYNNEI. The CDR3 reads CASSGRGFGSNQPQHF. CDR3 sequence (DNA): TGTGCCAGCAGTGGAAGGGGGTTCGGTAGCAATCAGCCCCAGCATTTT.

The chain carries TRBV18 and TRBJ2-1; D may be TRBD2 (7 bases). The V end was cut by 6 bases, the J end by 7 bases, with 16 bases between. CDR1 is KGHSH, CDR2 LQKENI, per germline. CDR3 length: 14 amino acids. For the CDR3, the DNA is TGTGCCAGCTCGGGAGGACTAGGGGGGAATGAGCAGTTCTTC. Amino acids: CASSGGLGGNEQFF.

A few counts support this clone. The V gene is TRBV28, the J gene TRBJ1-2; D unresolved. The length of the CDR3 is 13 residues. Germline V CDR1 and CDR2: MDHEN, SYDVKM. V was shortened by 6 bases and J by 1 base, with 9 bases between the two germline ends. CDR3 sequence (DNA): TGTGCCAGCAGGGCCGGGAATAACTATGGCTACACCTTC. Its protein is CASRAGNNYGYTF.

This clone has more than one count but fewer than ten. The chain uses TRBV28 and TRBJ2-3; TRBD2 is a possible D gene (5 bases). Germline CDR1 and CDR2: MDHEN and SYDVKM. This CDR3 spans 13 amino acids. Trimming cost V 8 bases and J 8 bases, with 17 bases left between them. The chain's CDR3 is CASLDLDFGTQYF. Written as DNA, the CDR3 is TGTGCCAGCCTAGACTTGGACTTTGGTACGCAGTATTTT.

As concerns this clone: Germline is not matched at one junction end, which may reflect a read error. The V gene is TRBV30, the J gene TRBJ2-3, with a tentative D call TRBD2 (5 bases). Germline V gene sequence: CDR1 GTSNPN, CDR2 SVGIG (reference sequence). This CDR3 is 16 amino acids long. CDR3 nucleotides: TGTGCCTGGAGTGTGACTAATATGCGTAGCACAGATGCGCAGTATTTT. This gives the protein CAWSVTNMRSTDAQYF.

This clone came up a few times. The chain links TRBV6-5 to TRBJ2-7, with 7 bases fitting TRBD2. Trimming took 6 bases from V and 4 from J; bases not matched to a gene: 6. In germline, CDR1 is MNHEY, CDR2 SVGAGI. The CDR3 is 13 amino acids. CDR3 residues: CASRRAGAYEQYF. DNA of the CDR3: TGTGCCAGCAGAAGGGCGGGAGCGTACGAGCAGTACTTC.

This rearrangement joins TRBV30 to TRBJ2-7, with D tentatively TRBD1 or TRBD2 (6 bases each). Germline assignment: CDR1 GTSNPN and CDR2 SVGIG (reference sequence). Trimming removed 4 bases at V and 2 bases at J, with 15 bases between. The CDR3 totals 14 residues. CDR3 in DNA: TGTGCCTGGACCGCGACAGGACTAACCTACGAGCAGTACTTC. Protein sequence: CAWTATGLTYEQYF.

This clone was counted between two and nine times. The rearrangement uses TRBV29-1 and TRBJ1-1; tentatively, D is TRBD1 (5 bases). CDR1 and CDR2 from the germline V gene are SQVTM and ANQGSEA. Trimming pared 3 bases from V and 1 base from J, leaving 9 bases between. This CDR3 region has 13 residues. The CDR3 reads CSVDVRANTEAFF. DNA for the CDR3: TGCAGCGTTGACGTCAGGGCGAACACTGAAGCTTTCTTT.

V gene TRBV2 combines with J gene TRBJ2-4; 8 nucleotides agree with TRBD1. Trimming cost V 7 bases and J 10 bases; bases outside gene matches: 9. The germline V gene encodes CDR1 SNHLY and CDR2 FYNNEI. The CDR3 length is 13 residues. CDR3 sequence: CASTTGVEGIQYF. The CDR3 nucleotides are TGTGCCAGCACGACAGGGGTCGAGGGGATTCAGTACTTC.

This clone was counted a few times. The chain joins TRBV30 to TRBJ2-2; D is ambiguous. V dropped 2 bases and J dropped 6 bases, with 7 bases sitting between them. CDR3 size: 12 residues. Germline V gene lookup returns CDR1 GTSNPN and CDR2 SVGIG (reference sequence). CDR3 DNA sequence: TGTGCCTGGAGTCATGTGTCCGGGGAGCTGTTTTTT. Amino acids: CAWSHVSGELFF. Drawing the rest from reference TRBV30 and TRBJ2-2, the complete variable domain is SQTIHQWPATLVQPVGSPLSLECTVEGTSNPNLYWYRQAAGRGLQLLFYSVGIGQISSEVPQNLSASRPQDRQFILSSKKLLLSDSGFYLCAWSHVSGELFFGEGSRLTVL.

This chain connects TRBV5-1 to TRBJ2-1, with D possibly matching TRBD1 (5 bases). With 3 bases removed from V and 4 bases from J, the gap between germline ends came to 26 bases. There are 19 residues in the CDR3. The germline V gene has CDR1 SGHRS and CDR2 YFSETQ. CDR3 coding DNA: TGCGCCAGCAGCTCCCATAACCGTGGACACACGGCCACATACAATGAGCAGTTCTTC. Translated, it gives CASSSHNRGHTATYNEQFF.